This note documents a single T cell receptor (beta chain) sequence. Its antigen is undetermined. Deletions cut 0 bases from V and 0 bases from J, with 16 bases between. CDR3 length: 18 amino acids. The data were taken from a study of T cell responses to AZD1222 COVID-19 vaccine. Study findings and constraints: Spike-specific TCR breadth rose after two AZD1222 doses, and depth rose as well. Clonal diversity may have been underestimated, and the donors were mostly white British, with more females than males. Repertoires were sampled only after the peak T cell response. Baseline serostatus was positive in only a handful of AZD1222 recipients.

Sequencing used immunoSEQ multiplex PCR; TCRdb keeps in-frame clones, though not all of them. The sample holds 110,000 to 150,000 clones, more than 85% seen once. The genes are TRBV5-3 and TRBJ1-5; D remains ambiguous. TRBV5-3 is labeled an ORF, and its function is uncertain. The specimen was peripheral blood, collected on day 0 of AZD1222 vaccination. The TCR originated in an adult in good health. This CDR3 is CARSLAGVCGPSNQPQHF. The CDR3 DNA reads as TGTGCCAGAAGCTTGGCCGGGGTGTGTGGTCCTAGCAATCAGCCCCAGCATTTT.